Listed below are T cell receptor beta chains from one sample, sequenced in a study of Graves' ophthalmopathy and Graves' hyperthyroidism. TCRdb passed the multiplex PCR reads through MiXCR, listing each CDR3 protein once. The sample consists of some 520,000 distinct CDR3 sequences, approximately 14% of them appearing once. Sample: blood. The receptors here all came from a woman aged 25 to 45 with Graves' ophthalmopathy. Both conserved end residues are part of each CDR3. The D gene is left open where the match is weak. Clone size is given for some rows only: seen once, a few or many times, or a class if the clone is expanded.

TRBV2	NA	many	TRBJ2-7	CASVGGHEQYF	TGTGCCAGCGTCGGGGGCCACGAGCAGTACTTC
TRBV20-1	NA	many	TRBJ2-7	CSALSYEQYF	TGCAGTGCTTTGAGCTACGAGCAGTACTTC
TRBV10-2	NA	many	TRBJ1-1	CASSEVGQSTEAFF	TGCGCCAGCAGTGAGGTGGGGCAGAGCACTGAAGCTTTCTTT
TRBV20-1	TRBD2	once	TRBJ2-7	CSAGSGGSYEQYF	TGCAGTGCTGGGAGCGGGGGGTCCTACGAGCAGTACTTC
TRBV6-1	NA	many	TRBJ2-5	CASSDGHPETQYF	TGTGCCAGCAGTGATGGGCATCCCGAAACCCAGTACTTC
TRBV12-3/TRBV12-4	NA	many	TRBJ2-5	CASQGQGGETQYF	TGTGCCAGTCAAGGGCAGGGGGGAGAGACCCAGTACTTC
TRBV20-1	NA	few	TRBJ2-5	CSAPRKRKETQYF	TGCAGTGCCCCCCGAAAACGAAAGGAGACCCAGTACTTC
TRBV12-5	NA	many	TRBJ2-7	CASAQIGGAGGEQYF	TGTGCTAGTGCGCAAATTGGGGGAGCTGGTGGGGAGCAGTACTTC
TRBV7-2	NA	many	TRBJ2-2	CASGIPDTNTGELFF	TGTGCCAGCGGCATCCCGGACACCAACACCGGGGAGCTGTTTTTT
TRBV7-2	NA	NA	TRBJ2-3	CASSLSVRQDTQYF	TGTGCCAGCAGCTTAAGTGTTCGACAAGATACGCAGTATTTT
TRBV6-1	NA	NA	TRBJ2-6	CASRTGHLRGANVLTF	TGTGCCAGCAGAACGGGACACCTTAGGGGGGCCAACGTCCTGACTTTC
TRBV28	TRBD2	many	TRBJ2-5	CASSRLAGPQETQYF	TGTGCCAGCAGTAGACTAGCGGGGCCCCAAGAGACCCAGTACTTC
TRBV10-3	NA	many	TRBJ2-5	CAIRGTGTQETQYF	TGTGCCATCAGGGGAACAGGGACTCAAGAGACCCAGTACTTC
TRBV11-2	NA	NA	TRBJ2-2	CASSLDLEGLWAGELFF	TGTGCCAGCAGCTTAGATCTGGAGGGGCTCTGGGCCGGGGAGCTGTTTTTT
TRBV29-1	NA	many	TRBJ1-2	CSVDSGRWGYGYTF	TGCAGCGTCGATTCTGGGAGATGGGGCTATGGCTACACCTTC
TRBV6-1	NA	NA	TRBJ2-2	CAGGKGTPVNTGELFF	TGTGCCGGAGGGAAGGGGACCCCTGTGAACACCGGGGAGCTGTTTTTT